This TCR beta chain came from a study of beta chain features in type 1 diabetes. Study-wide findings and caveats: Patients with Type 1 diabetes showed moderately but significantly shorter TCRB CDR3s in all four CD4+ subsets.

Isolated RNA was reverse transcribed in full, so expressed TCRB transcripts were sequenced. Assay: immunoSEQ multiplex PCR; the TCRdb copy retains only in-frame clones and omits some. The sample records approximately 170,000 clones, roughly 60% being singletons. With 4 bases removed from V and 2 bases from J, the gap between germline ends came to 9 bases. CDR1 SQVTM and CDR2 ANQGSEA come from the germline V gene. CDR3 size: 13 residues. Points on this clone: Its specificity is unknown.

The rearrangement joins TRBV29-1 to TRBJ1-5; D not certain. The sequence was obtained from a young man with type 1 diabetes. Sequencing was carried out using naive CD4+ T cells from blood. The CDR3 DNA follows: TGCAGCGTTGTTGTGGCAGGCAATCAGCCCCAGCATTTT. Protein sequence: CSVVVAGNQPQHF.